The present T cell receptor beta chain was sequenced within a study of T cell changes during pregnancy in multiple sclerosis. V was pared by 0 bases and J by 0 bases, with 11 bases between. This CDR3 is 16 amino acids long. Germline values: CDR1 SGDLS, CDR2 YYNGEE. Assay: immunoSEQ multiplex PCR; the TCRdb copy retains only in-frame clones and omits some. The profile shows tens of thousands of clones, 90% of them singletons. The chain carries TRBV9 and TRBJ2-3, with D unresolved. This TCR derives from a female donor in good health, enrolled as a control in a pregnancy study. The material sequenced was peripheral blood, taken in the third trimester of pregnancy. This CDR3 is CASSVGYRLSTDTQYF. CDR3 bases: TGTGCCAGCAGCGTAGGCTACCGACTTAGCACAGATACGCAGTATTTT.